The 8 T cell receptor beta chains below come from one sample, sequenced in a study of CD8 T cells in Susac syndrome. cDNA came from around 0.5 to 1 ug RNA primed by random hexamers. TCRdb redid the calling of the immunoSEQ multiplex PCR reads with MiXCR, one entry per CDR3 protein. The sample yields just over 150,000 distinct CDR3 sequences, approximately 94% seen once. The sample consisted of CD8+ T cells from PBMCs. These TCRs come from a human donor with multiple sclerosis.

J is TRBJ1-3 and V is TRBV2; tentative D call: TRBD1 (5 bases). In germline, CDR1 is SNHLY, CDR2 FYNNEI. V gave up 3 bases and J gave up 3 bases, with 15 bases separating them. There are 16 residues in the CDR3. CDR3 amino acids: CASSEASEGVGNTIYF. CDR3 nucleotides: TGTGCCAGCAGTGAGGCATCAGAAGGGGTTGGAAACACCATATATTTT.

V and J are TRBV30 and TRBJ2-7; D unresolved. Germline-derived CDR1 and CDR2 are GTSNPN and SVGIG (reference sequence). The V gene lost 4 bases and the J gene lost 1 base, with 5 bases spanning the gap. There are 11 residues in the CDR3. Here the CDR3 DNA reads TGTGCCTGGACTGATTCCTACGAGCAGTACTTC. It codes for CAWTDSYEQYF.

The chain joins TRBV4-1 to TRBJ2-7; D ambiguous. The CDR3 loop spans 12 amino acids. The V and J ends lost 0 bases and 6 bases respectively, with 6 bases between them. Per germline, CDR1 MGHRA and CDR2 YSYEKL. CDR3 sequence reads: CASSQDGREQYF. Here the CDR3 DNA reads TGCGCCAGCAGCCAAGATGGTCGCGAGCAGTACTTC.

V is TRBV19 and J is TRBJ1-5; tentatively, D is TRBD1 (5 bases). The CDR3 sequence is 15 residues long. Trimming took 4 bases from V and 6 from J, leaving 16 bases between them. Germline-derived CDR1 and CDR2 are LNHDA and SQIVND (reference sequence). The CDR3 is CASSTGLLTRQPQHF. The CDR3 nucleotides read TGTGCCAGTAGTACGGGACTCCTCACTCGTCAGCCCCAGCATTTT.

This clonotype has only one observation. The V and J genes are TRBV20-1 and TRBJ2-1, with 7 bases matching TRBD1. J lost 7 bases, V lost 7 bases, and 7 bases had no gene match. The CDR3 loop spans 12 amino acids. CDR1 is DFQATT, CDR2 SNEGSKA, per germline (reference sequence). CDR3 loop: CSVKQGWNEQFF. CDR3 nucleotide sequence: TGCAGTGTAAAACAGGGGTGGAATGAGCAGTTCTTC.

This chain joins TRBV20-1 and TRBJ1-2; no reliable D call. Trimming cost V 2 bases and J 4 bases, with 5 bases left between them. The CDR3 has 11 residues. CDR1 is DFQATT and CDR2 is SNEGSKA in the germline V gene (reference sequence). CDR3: CSARSIYGYTF. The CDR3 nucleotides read TGCAGTGCTAGATCAATCTATGGCTACACCTTC.

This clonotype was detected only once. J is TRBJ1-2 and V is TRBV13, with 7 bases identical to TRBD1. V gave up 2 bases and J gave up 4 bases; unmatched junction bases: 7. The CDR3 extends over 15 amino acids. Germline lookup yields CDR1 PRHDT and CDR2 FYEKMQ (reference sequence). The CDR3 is CASSLKWDSLYGYTF. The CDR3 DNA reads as TGTGCCAGCAGCTTAAAGTGGGACAGCCTCTATGGCTACACCTTC. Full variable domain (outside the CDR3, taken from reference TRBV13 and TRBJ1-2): AAGVIQSPRHLIKEKRETATLKCYPIPRHDTVYWYQQGPGQDPQFLISFYEKMQSDKGSIPDRFSAQQFSDYHSELNMSSLELGDSALYFCASSLKWDSLYGYTFGSGTRLTVV.

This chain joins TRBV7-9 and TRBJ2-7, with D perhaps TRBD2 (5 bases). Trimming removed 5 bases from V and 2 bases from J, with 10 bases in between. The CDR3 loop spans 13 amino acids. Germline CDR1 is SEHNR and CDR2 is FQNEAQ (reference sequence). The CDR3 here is CASSPGSAYEQYF. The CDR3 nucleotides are TGTGCCAGCAGCCCGGGGAGCGCCTACGAGCAGTACTTC.